Listed here are 10 T cell receptor beta chains from one sample, sequenced in a study of graft-versus-host responses after intestinal transplantation. Profiling relied on immunoSEQ multiplex PCR, and the TCRdb table lists in-frame clones only, not all of them. The sample shows 11,000 to 15,000 clones, over 70% of them seen only once. The starting material, graft tissue, was processed to release intraepithelial and lamina propria lymphocytes. The sequences come from ileum tissue, collected 16 days after intestinal transplant. The receptors shown here come from a human patient who received an intestinal transplant, so some T cells may come from the graft donor.

This clone has a handful of counts. The chain links TRBV6-1 to TRBJ1-5; unclear D gene. The CDR3 has 12 residues. Germline V lookup: CDR1 MNHNS, CDR2 SASEGT. Deletions cut 4 bases from V and 10 bases from J, with 11 bases between. This chain's CDR3 is CASSAKELPQHF. CDR3 nucleotide sequence: TGTGCCAGCAGTGCCAAGGAGCTACCCCAGCATTTT.

This clone was seen once. The CDR3 region is CSVQGANTEAFF. The CDR3 coding sequence is TGCAGCGTTCAGGGGGCGAACACTGAAGCTTTCTTT. This rearrangement joins TRBV29-1 to TRBJ1-1; TRBD1 agrees at 8 bases. V was clipped by 5 bases and J by 1 base; unmatched bases: 0. The germline V gene has CDR1 SQVTM and CDR2 ANQGSEA. This CDR3 comprises 12 residues.

This sequence joins TRBV28 and TRBJ2-7; TRBD1 aligns across 7 bases. V shed 8 bases and J 6 bases; nucleotides not matched to a gene: 22. Germline lookup yields CDR1 MDHEN and CDR2 SYDVKM. The CDR3 has 17 residues. CDR3 region: CASFTTLTQGFLGEQYF. The CDR3 DNA sequence: TGTGCCAGCTTCACTACACTAACACAGGGGTTTTTGGGCGAGCAGTACTTC.

This rearrangement joins TRBV5-5 to TRBJ1-1; D is unclear. The CDR3 has 11 residues. From germline, CDR1 is SGHKS and CDR2 YYEKEE (reference sequence). With 2 bases removed from V and 8 bases from J, the gap between germline ends came to 7 bases. The CDR3 protein is CASSLWQEAFF. In DNA, the CDR3 is TGTGCCAGCAGCTTATGGCAGGAAGCTTTCTTT.

V gene TRBV5-1 combines with J gene TRBJ1-6, with D hard to call. Trimming took off 9 bases at V and 3 bases at J, with 10 bases between the two ends. The germline gives CDR1 SGHRS, CDR2 YFSETQ. The CDR3 runs 13 residues. CDR3 protein: CAIPNIYNSPLHF. DNA of the CDR3: TGCGCCATCCCCAACATCTATAATTCACCCCTCCACTTT.

V usage is TRBV12-5 and J usage is TRBJ2-5; D is uncertain. This CDR3 spans 14 amino acids. Germline V gene sequence: CDR1 LGHNT, CDR2 FRNRAP. Trimming shortened V by 1 base and J by 5 bases, and 11 bases separated the two germline ends. The CDR3 coding sequence is TGTGCTAGTGGTTTGGCTAGGTACGGGGAGACCCAGTACTTC. Translation: CASGLARYGETQYF. Supplemented by reference TRBV12-5 and TRBJ2-5, the full variable domain reads DARVTQTPRHKVTEMGQEVTMRCQPILGHNTVFWYRQTMMQGLELLAYFRNRAPLDDSGMPKDRFSAEMPDATLATLKIQPSEPRDSAVYFCASGLARYGETQYFGPGTRLLVL.

In its sample, this clone is medium-sized. The CDR3 bases are TGTGCCAGCAGCCCCGGACAGGCAATCGAGCAGTACTTC. This encodes CASSPGQAIEQYF. The V and J genes are TRBV5-4 and TRBJ2-7, with TRBD1 matching over 7 bases. Germline V gene lookup returns CDR1 SGHNT and CDR2 YYREEE (reference sequence). This CDR3 comprises 13 residues. J lost 6 bases, V lost 4 bases, and 7 bases had no gene match.

The chain has TRBV27 and TRBJ2-5; the match to TRBD1 covers 10 bases. CDR1 and CDR2 from the germline V gene are MNHEY and SMNVEV (reference sequence). V was clipped by 6 bases and J by 5 bases; unmatched bases: 6. The CDR3 sequence is 14 residues long. The CDR3 sequence: CASRGQGQRETQYF. The DNA for the CDR3 is TGTGCCAGCAGGGGACAGGGGCAACGGGAGACCCAGTACTTC.

V is TRBV28 and J is TRBJ2-7, with D maybe TRBD1 (6 bases). Trimming took 6 bases from V and 2 from J, leaving 11 bases between them. The CDR3 loop spans 13 amino acids. Per the germline V gene, CDR1 is MDHEN and CDR2 is SYDVKM. This chain's CDR3 is CASRPTGAYEQYF. For the CDR3, the DNA is TGTGCCAGCAGACCGACAGGAGCCTACGAGCAGTACTTC.

The chain joins TRBV30 to TRBJ1-1; weak D call: TRBD1 (6 bases). Per germline, CDR1 GTSNPN and CDR2 SVGIG (reference sequence). The CDR3 contains 13 residues. The V end lost 0 bases, the J end lost 3 bases, and 8 bases lay between the germline ends. The CDR3 here is CAWSVTGYTEAFF. CDR3 DNA: TGTGCCTGGAGTGTCACAGGGTACACTGAAGCTTTCTTT.